The T cell receptor beta chain under discussion was sequenced for a study of T cells in Graves' hyperthyroidism and ophthalmopathy. For the study at large: Staff took peripheral blood when the initial diagnosis was made, before any treatment began.

This clonotype was observed at least ten times. Trimming at V came to 2 bases and at J to 1 base, leaving 4 bases not matched to a gene. Germline CDR1 and CDR2: SQVTM and ANQGSEA. The CDR3 covers 14 residues. RNA transcripts were the template for amplifying TCR beta CDR3 regions. The primer set for the first-round RT-PCR of the TCR CDR3 was HTBI. TCRdb redid the calling of the multiplex PCR reads with MiXCR, one entry per CDR3 protein. The sample gives approximately 220,000 distinct CDR3 sequences, approximately 16% of which show up once; around two fifths is in the top ten. The study based diagnoses on clinical symptoms, serum thyroxine and TRAb, thyroid ultrasound and orbital computed tomography.

The chain couples TRBV29-1 to TRBJ2-7; 8 positions agree with TRBD1. The material sequenced was blood. The TCR was taken from a man aged 40-50 years with Graves' hyperthyroidism. The CDR3 bases are TGCAGCGTTGAACGCAGGGGGCAGTCCTACGAGCAGTACTTC. Translation: CSVERRGQSYEQYF.